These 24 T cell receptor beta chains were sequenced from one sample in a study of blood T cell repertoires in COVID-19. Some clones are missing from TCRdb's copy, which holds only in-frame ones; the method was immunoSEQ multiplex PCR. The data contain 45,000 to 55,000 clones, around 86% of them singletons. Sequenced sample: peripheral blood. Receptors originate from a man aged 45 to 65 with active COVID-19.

The CDR3 here is CASGLTTASRGPYTGELFF. CDR3 sequence (DNA): TGTGCTAGTGGTTTGACGACGGCCTCGAGGGGGCCATACACCGGGGAGCTGTTTTTT. The V call is TRBV12-5, the J call TRBJ2-2; 7 nucleotides agree with TRBD1. The CDR3 has 19 residues. The trim removed 2 bases at V and 3 bases at J, leaving 15 bases unmatched. CDR1 and CDR2 (germline): LGHNT, FRNRAP.

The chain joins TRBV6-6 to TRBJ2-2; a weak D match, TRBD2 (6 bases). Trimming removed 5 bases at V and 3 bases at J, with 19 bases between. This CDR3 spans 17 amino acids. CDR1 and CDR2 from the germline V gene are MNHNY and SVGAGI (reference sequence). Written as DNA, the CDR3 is TGTGCCAGCAGTCGCGCCGGGGGTCTCCAGGACACCGGGGAGCTGTTTTTT. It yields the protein CASSRAGGLQDTGELFF.

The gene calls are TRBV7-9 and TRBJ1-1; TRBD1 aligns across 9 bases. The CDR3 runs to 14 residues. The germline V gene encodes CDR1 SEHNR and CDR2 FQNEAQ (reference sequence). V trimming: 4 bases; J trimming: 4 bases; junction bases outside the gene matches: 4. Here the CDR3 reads CASSSVTGGTEAFF. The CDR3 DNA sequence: TGTGCCAGCAGCTCTGTGACAGGGGGCACTGAAGCTTTCTTT.

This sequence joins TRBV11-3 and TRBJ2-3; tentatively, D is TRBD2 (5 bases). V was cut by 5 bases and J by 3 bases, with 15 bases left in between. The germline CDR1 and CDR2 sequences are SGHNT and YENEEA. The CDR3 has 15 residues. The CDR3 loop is CASSPRKLATDTQYF. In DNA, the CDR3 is TGTGCCAGCAGCCCCCGGAAGCTAGCTACAGATACGCAGTATTTT.

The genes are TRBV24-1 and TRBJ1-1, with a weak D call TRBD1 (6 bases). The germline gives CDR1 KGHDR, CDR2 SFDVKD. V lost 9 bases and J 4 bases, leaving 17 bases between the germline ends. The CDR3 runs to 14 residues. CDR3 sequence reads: CATGRGGVGTEAFF. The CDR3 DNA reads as TGTGCCACCGGCCGAGGGGGGGTAGGCACTGAAGCTTTCTTT.

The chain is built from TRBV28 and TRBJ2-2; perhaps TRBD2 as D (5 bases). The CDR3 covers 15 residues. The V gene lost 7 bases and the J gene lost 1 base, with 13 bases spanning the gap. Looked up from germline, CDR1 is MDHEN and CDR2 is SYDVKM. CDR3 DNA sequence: TGTGCCAGCACCGGTGAGGGCGAGAACACCGGGGAGCTGTTTTTT. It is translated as CASTGEGENTGELFF. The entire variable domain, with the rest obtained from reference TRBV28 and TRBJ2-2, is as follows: DVKVTQSSRYLVKRTGEKVFLECVQDMDHENMFWYRQDPGLGLRLIYFSYDVKMKEKGDIPEGYSVSREKKERFSLILESASTNQTSMYLCASTGEGENTGELFFGEGSRLTVL.

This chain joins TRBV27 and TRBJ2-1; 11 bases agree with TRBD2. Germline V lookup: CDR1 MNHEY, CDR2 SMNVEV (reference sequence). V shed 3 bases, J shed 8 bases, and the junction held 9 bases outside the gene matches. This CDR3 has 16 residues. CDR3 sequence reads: CASSFLASGRRDEQFF. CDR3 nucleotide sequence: TGTGCCAGCAGTTTTTTGGCTAGCGGGAGGCGGGATGAGCAGTTCTTC.

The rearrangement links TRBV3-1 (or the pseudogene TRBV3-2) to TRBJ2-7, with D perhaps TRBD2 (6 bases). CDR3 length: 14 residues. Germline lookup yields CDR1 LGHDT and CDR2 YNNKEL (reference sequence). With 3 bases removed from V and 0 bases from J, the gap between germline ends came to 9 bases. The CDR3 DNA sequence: TGTGCCAGCAGCCAGGGGGGAAACTCCTACGAGCAGTACTTC. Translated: CASSQGGNSYEQYF.

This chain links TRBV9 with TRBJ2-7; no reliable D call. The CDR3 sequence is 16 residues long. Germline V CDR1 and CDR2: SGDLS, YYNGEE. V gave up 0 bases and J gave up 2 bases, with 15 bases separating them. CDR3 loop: CASSVGRQAPTYEQYF. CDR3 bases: TGTGCCAGCAGCGTAGGACGGCAGGCCCCCACCTACGAGCAGTACTTC. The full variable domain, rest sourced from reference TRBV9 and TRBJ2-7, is DSGVTQTPKHLITATGQRVTLRCSPRSGDLSVYWYQQSLDQGLQFLIQYYNGEERAKGNILERFSAQQFPDLHSELNLSSLELGDSALYFCASSVGRQAPTYEQYFGPGTRLTVT.

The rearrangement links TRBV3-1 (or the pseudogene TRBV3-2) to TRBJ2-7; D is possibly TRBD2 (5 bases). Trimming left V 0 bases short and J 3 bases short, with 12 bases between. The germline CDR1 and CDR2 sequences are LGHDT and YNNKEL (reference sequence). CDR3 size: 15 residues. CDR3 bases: TGTGCCAGCAGCCAAGATCTAAGCGGCCTCTACGAGCAGTACTTC. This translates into CASSQDLSGLYEQYF.

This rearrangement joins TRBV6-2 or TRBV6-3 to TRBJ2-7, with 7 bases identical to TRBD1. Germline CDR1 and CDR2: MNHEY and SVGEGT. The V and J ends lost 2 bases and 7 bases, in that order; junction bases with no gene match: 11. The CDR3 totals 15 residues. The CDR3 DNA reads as TGTGCCAGCAGTTACAGGAGGTCTAGGGGGCAAGAGCAGTACTTC. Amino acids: CASSYRRSRGQEQYF.

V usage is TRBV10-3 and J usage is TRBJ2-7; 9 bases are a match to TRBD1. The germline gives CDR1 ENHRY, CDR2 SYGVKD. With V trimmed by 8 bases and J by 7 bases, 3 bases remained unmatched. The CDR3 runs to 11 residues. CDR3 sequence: CAIGQGMEQYF. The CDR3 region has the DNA TGTGCCATCGGACAGGGGATGGAGCAGTACTTC.

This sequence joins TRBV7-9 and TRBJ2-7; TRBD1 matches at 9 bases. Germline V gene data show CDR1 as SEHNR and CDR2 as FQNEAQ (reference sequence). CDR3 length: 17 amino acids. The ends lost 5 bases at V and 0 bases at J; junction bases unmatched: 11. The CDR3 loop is CASSARPGTGSSYEQYF. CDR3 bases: TGTGCCAGCAGCGCTAGACCCGGGACAGGGAGCTCCTACGAGCAGTACTTC.

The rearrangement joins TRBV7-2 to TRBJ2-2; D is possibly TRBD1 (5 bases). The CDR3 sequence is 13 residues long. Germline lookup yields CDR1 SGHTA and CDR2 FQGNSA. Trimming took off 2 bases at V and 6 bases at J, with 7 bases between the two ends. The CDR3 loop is CASSLRGSGELFF. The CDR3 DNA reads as TGTGCCAGCAGCTTAAGGGGCTCCGGGGAGCTGTTTTTT.

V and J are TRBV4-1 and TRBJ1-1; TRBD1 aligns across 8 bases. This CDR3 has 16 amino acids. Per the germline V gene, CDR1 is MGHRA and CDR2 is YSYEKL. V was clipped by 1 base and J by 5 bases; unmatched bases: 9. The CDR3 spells CASSQVRNRGVTEAFF. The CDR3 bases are TGCGCCAGCAGCCAAGTGAGGAACAGGGGGGTGACTGAAGCTTTCTTT.

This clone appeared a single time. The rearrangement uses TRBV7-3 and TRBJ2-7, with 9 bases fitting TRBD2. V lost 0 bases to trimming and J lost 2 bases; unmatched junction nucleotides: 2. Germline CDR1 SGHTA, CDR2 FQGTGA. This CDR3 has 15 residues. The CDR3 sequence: CASSLTSGGPYEQYF. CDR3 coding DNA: TGTGCCAGCAGCTTAACCAGCGGGGGGCCCTACGAGCAGTACTTC.

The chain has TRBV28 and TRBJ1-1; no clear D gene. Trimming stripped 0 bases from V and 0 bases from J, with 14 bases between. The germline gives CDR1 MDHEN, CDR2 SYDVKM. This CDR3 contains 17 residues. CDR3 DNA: TGTGCCAGCAGTTTATGGATGGGCAGAAGCTTGAACACTGAAGCTTTCTTT. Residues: CASSLWMGRSLNTEAFF.

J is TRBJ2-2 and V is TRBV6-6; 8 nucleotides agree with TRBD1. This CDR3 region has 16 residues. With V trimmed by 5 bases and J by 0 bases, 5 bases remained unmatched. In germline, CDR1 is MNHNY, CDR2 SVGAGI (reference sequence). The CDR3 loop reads CASSRGTGANTGELFF. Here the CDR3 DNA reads TGTGCCAGCAGTCGCGGGACAGGCGCGAACACCGGGGAGCTGTTTTTT.

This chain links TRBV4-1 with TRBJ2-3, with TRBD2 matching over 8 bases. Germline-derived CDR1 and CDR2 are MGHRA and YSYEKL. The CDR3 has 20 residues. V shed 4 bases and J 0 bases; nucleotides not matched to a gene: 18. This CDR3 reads CASSLRSGTRRVGSTDTQYF. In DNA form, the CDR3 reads TGCGCCAGCAGCCTAAGATCCGGGACTAGGCGTGTGGGTAGCACAGATACGCAGTATTTT.

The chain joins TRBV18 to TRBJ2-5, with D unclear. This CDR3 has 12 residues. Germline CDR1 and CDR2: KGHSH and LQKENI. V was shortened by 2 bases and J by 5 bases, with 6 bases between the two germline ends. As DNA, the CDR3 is TGTGCCAGCTCACCAGTACTGGAGACCCAGTACTTC. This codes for CASSPVLETQYF.

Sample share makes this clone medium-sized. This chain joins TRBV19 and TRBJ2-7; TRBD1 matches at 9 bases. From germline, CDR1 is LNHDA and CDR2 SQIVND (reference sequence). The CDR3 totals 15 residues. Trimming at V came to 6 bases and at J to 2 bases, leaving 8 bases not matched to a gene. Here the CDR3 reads CASRGQGHLPYEQYF. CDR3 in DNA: TGTGCCAGTAGGGGACAGGGACACCTTCCCTACGAGCAGTACTTC.

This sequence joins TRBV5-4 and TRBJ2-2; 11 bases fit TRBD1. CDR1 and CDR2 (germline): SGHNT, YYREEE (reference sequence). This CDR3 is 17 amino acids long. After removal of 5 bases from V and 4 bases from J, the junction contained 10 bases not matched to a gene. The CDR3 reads CASRSRDRGIGTGELFF. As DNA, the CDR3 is TGTGCCAGCAGATCCCGGGACAGGGGGATAGGCACCGGGGAGCTGTTTTTT.

This CDR3 is CASSQDRIDRYGYTF. The DNA for the CDR3 is TGTGCCAGCAGCCAAGATCGAATAGATCGTTATGGCTACACCTTC. This sequence joins TRBV3-1 (or the pseudogene TRBV3-2) and TRBJ1-2; D remains ambiguous. The CDR3 covers 15 residues. V was pared by 0 bases and J by 5 bases, with 13 bases between. Germline CDR1 and CDR2: LGHDT and YNNKEL (reference sequence).

The CDR3 DNA reads TGCGCCAGCAGCTTGGAAGGGGCCACCTACGAGCAGTACTTC. Its protein is CASSLEGATYEQYF. The chain employs TRBV5-1 and TRBJ2-7, with D perhaps TRBD1 (5 bases). The ends were cut back, 0 bases at V and 2 bases at J, with 9 bases in the middle. This CDR3 has 14 residues. Germline V gene sequence: CDR1 SGHRS, CDR2 YFSETQ.